This TCR beta chain derives from a study of regulatory T cells in long-lasting Graves disease. At the level of the study: Antithyroid drugs had been taken by newly diagnosed Graves' patients for under 3 months.

The time point: newly diagnosed GD, antithyroid drugs for less than 3 months. PBMC RNA served as the TCR library source. The CDR3 consists of 13 residues. Germline loops: CDR1 SGHRS, CDR2 YFSETQ. Trimming left V 4 bases short and J 6 bases short, with 12 bases between. Many counts were recorded for this clonotype. Its cognate antigen is unknown. Regarding the study as a whole: TRBV28, TRBJ1-2 and TRBJ2-5 emerged as the favored segments in persistent disease. With a few thousand shared public clonotypes, persistent patients exceeded new patients, who shared about 1,000.

With iRepertoire HTBI primers and Arm-PCR of CDR3 regions, TCR beta libraries were built. MiXCR was run by TCRdb on the multiplex PCR reads, yielding one entry per CDR3 protein. The sample shows about 420,000 distinct CDR3 sequences, about a sixth of them seen only once. These same records also appear under a second study, on T cells in Graves' hyperthyroidism and ophthalmopathy.

This receptor was identified in a woman between 18 and 29 years old with Graves disease. The source material was peripheral blood mononuclear cells (PBMCs), sampled at new diagnosis, from a patient treated with antithyroid drugs. V is TRBV5-1 and J is TRBJ2-3; D uncertain. The CDR3 sequence: CASSAETADTQYF. CDR3 DNA sequence: TGCGCCAGCAGCGCGGAGACGGCCGATACGCAGTATTTT.